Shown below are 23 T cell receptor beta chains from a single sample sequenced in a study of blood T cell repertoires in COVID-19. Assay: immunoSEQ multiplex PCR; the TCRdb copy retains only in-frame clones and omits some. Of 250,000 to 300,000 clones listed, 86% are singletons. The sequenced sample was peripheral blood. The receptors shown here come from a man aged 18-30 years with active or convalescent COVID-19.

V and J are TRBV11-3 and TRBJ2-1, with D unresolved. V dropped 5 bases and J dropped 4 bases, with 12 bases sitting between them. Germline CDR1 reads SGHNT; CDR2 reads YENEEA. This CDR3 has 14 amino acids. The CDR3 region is CASSPSLNYNEQFF. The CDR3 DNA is TGTGCCAGCAGCCCGTCTCTAAATTACAATGAGCAGTTCTTC. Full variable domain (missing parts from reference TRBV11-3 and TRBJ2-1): EAGVVQSPRYKIIEKKQPVAFWCNPISGHNTLYWYLQNLGQGPELLIRYENEEAVDDSQLPKDRFSAERLKGVDSTLKIQPAELGDSAVYLCASSPSLNYNEQFFGPGTRLTVL.

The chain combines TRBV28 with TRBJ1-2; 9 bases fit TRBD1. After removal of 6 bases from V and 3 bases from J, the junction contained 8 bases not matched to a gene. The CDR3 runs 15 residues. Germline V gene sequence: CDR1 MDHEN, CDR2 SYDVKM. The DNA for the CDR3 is TGTGCCAGCAGCTCGGGACAGGGCGTTGACTATGGCTACACCTTC. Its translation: CASSSGQGVDYGYTF.

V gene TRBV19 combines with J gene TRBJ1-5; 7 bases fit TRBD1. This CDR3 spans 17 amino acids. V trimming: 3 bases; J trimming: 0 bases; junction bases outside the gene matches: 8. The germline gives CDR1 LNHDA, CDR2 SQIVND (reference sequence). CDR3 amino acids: CASSIQGGAYSNQPQHF. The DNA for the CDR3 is TGTGCCAGTAGTATCCAAGGGGGCGCCTATAGCAATCAGCCCCAGCATTTT. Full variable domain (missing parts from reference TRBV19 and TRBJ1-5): DGGITQSPKYLFRKEGQNVTLSCEQNLNHDAMYWYRQDPGQGLRLIYYSQIVNDFQKGDIAEGYSVSREKKESFPLTVTSAQKNPTAFYLCASSIQGGAYSNQPQHFGDGTRLSIL.

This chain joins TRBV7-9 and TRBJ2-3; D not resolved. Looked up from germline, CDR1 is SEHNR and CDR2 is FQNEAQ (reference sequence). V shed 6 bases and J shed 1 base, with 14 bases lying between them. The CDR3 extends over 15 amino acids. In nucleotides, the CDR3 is TGTGCCAGCAGGAGATCCCCCGATCGCACAGATACGCAGTATTTT. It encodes CASRRSPDRTDTQYF.

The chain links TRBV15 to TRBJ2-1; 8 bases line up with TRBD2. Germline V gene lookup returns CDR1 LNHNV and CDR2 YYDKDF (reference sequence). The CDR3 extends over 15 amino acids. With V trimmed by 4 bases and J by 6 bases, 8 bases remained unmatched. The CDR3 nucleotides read TGTGCCACCAGCATCCGCGGGGGGCCGTTCAATGAGCAGTTCTTC. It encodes CATSIRGGPFNEQFF.

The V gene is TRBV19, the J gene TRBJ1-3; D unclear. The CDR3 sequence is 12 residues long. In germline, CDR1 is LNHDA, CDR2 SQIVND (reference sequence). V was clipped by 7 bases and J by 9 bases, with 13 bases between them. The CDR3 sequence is CASTPRVGTIYF. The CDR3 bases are TGTGCCAGTACCCCGCGGGTTGGCACCATATATTTT.

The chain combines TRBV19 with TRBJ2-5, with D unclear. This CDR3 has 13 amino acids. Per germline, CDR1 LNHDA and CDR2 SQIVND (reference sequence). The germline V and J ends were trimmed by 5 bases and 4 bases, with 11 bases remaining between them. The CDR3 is CASSSQARETQYF. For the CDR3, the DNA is TGTGCCAGTAGTTCTCAGGCCCGAGAGACCCAGTACTTC.

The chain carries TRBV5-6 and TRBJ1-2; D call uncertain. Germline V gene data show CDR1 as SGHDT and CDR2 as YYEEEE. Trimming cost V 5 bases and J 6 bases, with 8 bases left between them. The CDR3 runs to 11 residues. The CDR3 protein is CASRLTDGYTF. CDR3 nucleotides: TGTGCCAGCAGGTTGACGGATGGCTACACCTTC.

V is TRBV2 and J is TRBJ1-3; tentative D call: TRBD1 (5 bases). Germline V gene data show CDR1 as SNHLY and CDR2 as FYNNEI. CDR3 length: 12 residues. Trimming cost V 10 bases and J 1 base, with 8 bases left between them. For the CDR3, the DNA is TGTGCCAAAAGGGGATCTGGAAACACCATATATTTT. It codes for CAKRGSGNTIYF.

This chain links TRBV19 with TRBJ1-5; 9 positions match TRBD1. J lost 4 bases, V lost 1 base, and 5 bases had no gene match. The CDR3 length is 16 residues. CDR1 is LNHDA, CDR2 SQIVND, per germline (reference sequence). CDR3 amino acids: CASSIGGQGVNQPQHF. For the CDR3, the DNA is TGTGCCAGTAGTATAGGGGGACAGGGAGTAAATCAGCCCCAGCATTTT.

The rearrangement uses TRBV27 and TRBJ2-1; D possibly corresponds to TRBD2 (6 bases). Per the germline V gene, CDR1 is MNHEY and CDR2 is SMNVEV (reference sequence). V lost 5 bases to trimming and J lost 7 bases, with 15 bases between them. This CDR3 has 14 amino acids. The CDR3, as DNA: TGTGCCAGCAGTCCCCAGCCCAGCGGGAATGAGCAGTTCTTC. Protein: CASSPQPSGNEQFF.

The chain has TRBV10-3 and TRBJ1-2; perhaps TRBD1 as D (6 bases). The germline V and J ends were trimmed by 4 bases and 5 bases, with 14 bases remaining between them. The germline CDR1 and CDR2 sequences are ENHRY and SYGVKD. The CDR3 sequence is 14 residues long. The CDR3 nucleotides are TGTGCCATCAGTGCAAGGACAGACAGTTATGGCTACACCTTC. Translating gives CAISARTDSYGYTF.

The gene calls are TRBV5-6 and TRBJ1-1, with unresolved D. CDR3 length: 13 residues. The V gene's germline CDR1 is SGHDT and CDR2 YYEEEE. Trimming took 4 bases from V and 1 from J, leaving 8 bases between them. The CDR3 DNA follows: TGTGCCAGCAGCCCCTCCCCGAACACTGAAGCTTTCTTT. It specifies CASSPSPNTEAFF.

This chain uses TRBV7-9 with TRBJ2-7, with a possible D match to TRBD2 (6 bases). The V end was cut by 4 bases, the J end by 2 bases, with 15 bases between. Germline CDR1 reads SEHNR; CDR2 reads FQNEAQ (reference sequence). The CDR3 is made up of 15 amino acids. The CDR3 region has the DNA TGTGCCAGCAGCTCGCCGGGACTGAAAACCTACGAGCAGTACTTC. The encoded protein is CASSSPGLKTYEQYF.

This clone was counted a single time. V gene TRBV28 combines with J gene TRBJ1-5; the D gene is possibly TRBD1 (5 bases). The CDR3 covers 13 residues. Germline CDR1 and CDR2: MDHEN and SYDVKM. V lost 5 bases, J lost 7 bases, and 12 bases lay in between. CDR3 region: CASSAGFYQPQHF. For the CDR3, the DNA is TGTGCCAGCAGTGCAGGGTTTTACCAGCCCCAGCATTTT.

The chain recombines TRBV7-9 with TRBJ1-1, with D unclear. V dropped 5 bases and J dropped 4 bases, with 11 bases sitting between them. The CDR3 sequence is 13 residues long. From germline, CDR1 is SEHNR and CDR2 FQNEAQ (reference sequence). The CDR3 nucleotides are TGTGCCAGCAGCCGCCAGGATTTCACTGAAGCTTTCTTT. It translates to CASSRQDFTEAFF. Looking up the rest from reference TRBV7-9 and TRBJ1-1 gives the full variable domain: DTGVSQNPRHKITKRGQNVTFRCDPISEHNRLYWYRQTLGQGPEFLTYFQNEAQLEKSRLLSDRFSAERPKGSFSTLEIQRTEQGDSAMYLCASSRQDFTEAFFGQGTRLTVV.

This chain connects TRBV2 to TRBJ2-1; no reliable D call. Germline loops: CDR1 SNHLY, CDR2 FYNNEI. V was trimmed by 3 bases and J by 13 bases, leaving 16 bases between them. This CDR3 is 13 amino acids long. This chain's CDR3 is CASSDSSYMIQFF. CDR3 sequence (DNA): TGTGCCAGCAGTGATTCCTCCTATATGATCCAGTTCTTC.

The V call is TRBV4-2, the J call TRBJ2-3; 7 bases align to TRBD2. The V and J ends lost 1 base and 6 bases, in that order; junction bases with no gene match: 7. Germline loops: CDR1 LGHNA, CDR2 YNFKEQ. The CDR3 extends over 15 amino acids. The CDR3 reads CASSQGYSGWDTQYF. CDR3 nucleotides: TGTGCCAGCAGCCAAGGGTATAGCGGGTGGGATACGCAGTATTTT.

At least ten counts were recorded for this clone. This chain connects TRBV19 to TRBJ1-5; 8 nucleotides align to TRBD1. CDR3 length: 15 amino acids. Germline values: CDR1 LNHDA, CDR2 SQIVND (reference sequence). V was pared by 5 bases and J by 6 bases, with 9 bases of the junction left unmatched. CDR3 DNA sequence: TGTGCCAGTAGTTTTCAGGGGGCAAAAAGTCAGCCCCAGCATTTT. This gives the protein CASSFQGAKSQPQHF.

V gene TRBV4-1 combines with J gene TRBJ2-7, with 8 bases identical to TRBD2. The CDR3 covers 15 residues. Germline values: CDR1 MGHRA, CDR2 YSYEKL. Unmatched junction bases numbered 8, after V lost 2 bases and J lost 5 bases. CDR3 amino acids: CASSQILGLDNEQYF. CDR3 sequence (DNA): TGCGCCAGCAGCCAAATCCTGGGACTAGATAACGAGCAGTACTTC.

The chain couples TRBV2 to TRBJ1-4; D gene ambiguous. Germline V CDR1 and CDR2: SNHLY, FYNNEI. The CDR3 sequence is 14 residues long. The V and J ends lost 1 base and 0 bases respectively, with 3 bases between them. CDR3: CASSEEPTNEKLFF. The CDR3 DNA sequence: TGTGCCAGCAGTGAAGAGCCAACTAATGAAAAACTGTTTTTT.

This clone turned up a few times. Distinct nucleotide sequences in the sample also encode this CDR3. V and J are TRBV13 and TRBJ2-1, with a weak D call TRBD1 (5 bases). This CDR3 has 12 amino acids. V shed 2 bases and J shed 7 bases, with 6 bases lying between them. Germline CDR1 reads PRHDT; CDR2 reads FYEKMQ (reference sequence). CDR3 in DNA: TGTGCCAGCAGCTTACAGGGTAATGAGCAGTTCTTC. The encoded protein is CASSLQGNEQFF.

The CDR3 DNA reads as TGTGCCAGCAGCCCCCTAATAGACAAAACCTACGAGCAGTACTTC. It encodes CASSPLIDKTYEQYF. This sequence joins TRBV7-9 and TRBJ2-7; D remains ambiguous. Germline V lookup: CDR1 SEHNR, CDR2 FQNEAQ (reference sequence). Trimming shortened V by 5 bases and J by 2 bases, and 16 bases separated the two germline ends. The CDR3 is 15 amino acids.